This T cell receptor beta chain came from a study of blood T cell repertoires in COVID-19. Across the whole study: For recovered donors of Cohort 3, there were two negative PCRs, clearance, or symptom resolution. T cells, B-cell-depleted T cells, or PBMCs provided the cDNA or gDNA that served as material.

Original data processing: Estimation of nucleated cell counts relied on the amplification of reference gene primers. Assay: immunoSEQ multiplex PCR; the TCRdb copy retains only in-frame clones and omits some. Clone size and V and J calls were adopted from that table, with D and trimming inferred from the DNA. Seen here are about 280,000 clones, 88% observed once, and the top ten hold approximately 2%. Germline-derived CDR1 and CDR2 are MGHRA and YSYEKL. The CDR3 consists of 13 residues. V lost 1 base, J lost 10 bases, and 11 bases lay in between. Clinical history reported by participants formed the basis on which cohorts were assigned.

This receptor was identified in a woman aged 55-69 years in a cohort exposed to, infected with or recovered from COVID-19 (not recorded which). The rearrangement uses TRBV4-1 and TRBJ2-1, with D perhaps TRBD1 (6 bases). The material sequenced was PBMCs or T cells enriched from blood (not recorded which). The CDR3 protein is CASSQAQGFEQFF. The CDR3 DNA reads TGCGCCAGCAGCCAAGCACAGGGCTTCGAGCAGTTCTTC.